This entry concerns a single T cell receptor beta chain. Its target antigen remains unknown. Nothing much larger sits one base from this clone, and base qualities are not available. These data are taken from a study of cytomegalovirus exposure and HLA in healthy donors (dated by TCRdb to about 2017). At the level of the whole study: An earlier analysis of several hundred of the donors reported 250 to 350 Gb of sequence data and some 120 million unique TCR beta sequences from about 179 million T cells. An early release that covered roughly 600 HLA-typed donors contained about 300 gigabases of sequencing data and roughly 84 million unique TCR sequences. Both class I and class II loci were covered by HLA typing, at four-digit resolution. In the later analysis, no new phenotypic data were used to find candidate immune exposures; instead, reliance was placed on TCR beta sequences and their occurrence across donors. Roughly five DR-DQ haplotypes were handled as single units for association and clustering, since linkage in the cohort was strong. Typing coverage differed by locus: A, B, C, DRB1 and DQB1 were typed in roughly 629-630 donors, DQA1 in 500 to 550, DPA1 in some 600, and DPB1 in 400 to 480. Among the 398 genotyped donors, under 90% belonged to the genetic ancestry cluster associated with self-reported Caucasian donors. A later genetic analysis used genome-wide SNP genotypes for 398 of the 666 donors, treating that subset as a discovery cohort. To predict cytomegalovirus infection status, the study combined high-throughput TCR immunosequencing, statistical association of individual TCRs with disease status, and machine learning. To decide whether each TCR beta V gene segment behaved as functional or pseudogenic, an earlier analysis of fewer than 750 of the donors relied on high-throughput TCR beta sequencing. All discovery cohort repertoires had been generated using a single sequencing platform. Donor age, sex, ethnicity and CMV serostatus were compiled alongside the repertoire data. The study was designed to test whether signatures of past pathogen exposure could be identified by cataloging public T cell receptors. The study profiled the T cell repertoires of fewer than 850 subjects by immunosequencing and related them to cytomegalovirus serostatus. In addition to the first cohort of 666 subjects, a separate validation cohort of 120 different subjects was used. Across approximately 400 genotyped donors of the cohort, an average of approximately 240,000 unique TCR beta nucleotide sequences per donor were sequenced, and 15% to 20% of those sequences were non-productive. A later analysis re-examined previously published TCR beta repertoires from around 670 donors and added high-resolution HLA genotyping to investigate patterns of TCR occurrence. What the study reported, not specific to this receptor: CMV serostatus was the only immune exposure information available for the cohort. In both the original and validation cohorts, the classifier was reported to diagnose cytomegalovirus status with high specificity and sensitivity. Across donors, most TCR sequences were observed very rarely, whereas some public TCRs were present in many individuals. The 87-base-pair reads could not distinguish some IMGT-functional V segments, including TRBV6-2 and TRBV6-3, so those segments were excluded. Sequencing depth was assumed to be roughly uniform across donors in the presence/absence analyses, though that assumption may not hold. In an earlier analysis of 450 to 750 of the donors, most TCR beta V segments appeared in productive rearrangements about 87% or about 30% of the time, broadly matching IMGT annotations. In a later analysis, several top co-occurrence clusters were reported to appear linked to parvovirus B19, influenza, CMV and Epstein-Barr virus. An association between a missense DCLRE1C variant and V-gene and J-gene trimming of TCR beta chains was found in a later genetic analysis and replicated in an independent cohort. In a later analysis, the rate of TCR association differed among HLA loci, with DRB1 alleles having the most associated TCRs and HLA-C alleles having the fewest. According to the authors, the approach could potentially be generalized to other disease states and immunological phenotypes. According to a later genetic analysis, donors in an Asian-associated ancestry cluster had fewer N-insertions in productive TCRs than the roughly 670-donor mean. Most CMV-associated TCR beta chains appeared to be HLA-restricted in a later analysis, and the HLA associations seemed to be driven largely by CMV exposure. In vitro tests confirmed that three of the cytomegalovirus-associated TCR beta chains recognize cytomegalovirus antigens. Because HLA typing was unavailable for some donors at each locus, only the typed subset was used in association tests. In a later analysis, HLA-associated TCR beta chains were found to be more clonally expanded and to have lower generation probabilities than equally common non-associated chains. This cohort had only TCR beta chains sequenced, and the lack of alpha or paired-chain data limited which features could be detected. In a later analysis, 15,000 to 20,000 TCR beta sequences were associated with specific HLA alleles at a false discovery rate of 0.05. A cluster of highly shared sequence variants was judged likely to be a technical artifact of the sequencing pipeline. Assigning TCR associations to individual alleles was difficult when HLA alleles, especially DR and DQ, strongly co-occurred. The study gave a list of 150 to 200 TCR beta chains associated with cytomegalovirus. A further reported finding was that TCR beta sequences accurately predicted the HLA-A and HLA-B alleles for most subjects in the first cohort. Correlated functional status among segregating V segments might be attributable to linkage disequilibrium, but an unknown experimental factor could not be ruled out. Because counts were too low, 15 or so rarely observed V segments, including chromosome 9 orphons, were excluded from the earlier analysis of around 640 of the donors.

The germline V gene (reference sequence) yields LNHDA for CDR1 and SQIVND for CDR2. The CDR3 measures 19 amino acids from cysteine to phenylalanine. Of the read, only the CDR3 DNA is kept; its 57 bases are in frame from base 1. Here V drops 1 base and J drops 0 bases, and the junction holds 11 bases not matched to any gene. In total, approximately 700 healthy bone marrow donors made up the cohort. Cohort members were all nominally healthy when sampled, although unrecorded immune exposures were likely present. The donor tested CMV seropositive, placing the donor among the 250 to 350 seropositive members of the cohort. Each donor provided a peripheral blood sample, and peripheral blood mononuclear cells were used for TCR beta sequencing. Genomic DNA extraction from the blood cell samples was performed with the Qiagen DNeasy Blood Extraction Kit. Library generation was performed with the immunoSEQ multiplex PCR assay. For the multiplex PCR, a mixture combining 60 forward primers for TCR Vbeta segments and 13 reverse primers for TCR Jbeta segments was used. The CDR3 region of rearranged TCR beta genes was amplified from genomic DNA with a multiplex PCR assay. The Illumina HiSeq System was used to sequence the amplified TCR beta libraries as 87-base-pair reads. Regarding the original processing steps: In a later analysis, some 80 million unique TCR beta chains were counted across the 650 to 750 repertoires, and about 10 million of these chains were shared by at least two donors. A nearest-neighbor algorithm error-corrected the raw reads and collapsed the reads into unique sequences, merging closely related sequences to remove PCR and sequencing errors. Alignment of CDR3 sequences to IMGT reference sequences was used to assign V, D and J gene segments. For a sequence to be retained, a match of at least six nucleotides to both a V gene segment and a J gene segment was required. Rearrangements were called productive when the CDR3 lacked stop codons and stayed in frame with V and J; all others were non-productive. CDR3 was defined according to IMGT convention as the region running from the second conserved V-encoded cysteine to the conserved J-encoded phenylalanine. In an earlier analysis of around 570 of the donors, sequences lacking an unambiguous match to a single V gene segment were excluded. An earlier analysis of fewer than 650 of the donors classified V segments as functional when productive rearrangements were above 56.7% and as segregating when the standard deviation between donors was above 5%. A statistical classification framework was built to diagnose cytomegalovirus status from the catalog of TCR beta chain sequences. V and J gene assignment, in a later analysis, came from comparing TCR nucleotide sequences with IMGT/GENE-DB human TR gene sequences. In a later analysis, CDR3 sequences and most-parsimonious VDJ recombination scenarios were assigned using the TCRdist pipeline. In a later analysis, each TCR beta chain was defined by its CDR3 amino acid sequence together with its V-gene family, and reads lacking a unique V-gene family were excluded. In a later analysis, a few hundred highly shared, low-generation-probability nucleotide sequences were removed to address suspected cross-contamination and a sequencing artifact. In a later analysis, a clonal expansion index for each public chain was calculated from normalized within-repertoire ranks of inferred template counts. In a later analysis, generation probabilities were computed using a VDJ recombination model fitted to out-of-frame rearrangements, and the results were checked against IGoR. Hypergeometric tests were used in a later analysis to score TCR-TCR, TCR-HLA and TCR-CMV co-occurrence, with a repertoire-size bias correction applied to the TCR pairs. False discovery rates were estimated in a later analysis by permuting HLA or CMV assignments 20 times. A later analysis grouped co-occurring TCRs with DBSCAN, adding TCRdist sequence similarity when clustering within HLA-allele-positive subsets. Co-occurrence clustering excluded repertoires with fewer than 30,000 or more than 120,000 public chains, plus five with anomalous nucleotide sharing. TCRdb holds this immuneACCESS table with in-frame rearrangements only. Some clones are missing; in checked studies, unresolved V genes explain under half, and the rest has no known cause. V and J calls and clone size are given by that table; D and trimming were obtained from the DNA. A total of around 94,000 clones appear in this sample, around 84% of them only once. The ten most abundant clones make up around 4.3% of the sample.

The chain is made from TRBV19 and TRBJ1-5; TRBD1 agrees with 8 junctional bases. Sequences were obtained from PBMCs. The sequence derives from a woman aged 40 to 55 in good health and CMV-seropositive. The CDR3 region reads CASSIAVDRGLYSNQPQHF. The DNA is as follows: TGTGCCAGTAGTATAGCTGTAGACAGGGGACTCTATAGCAATCAGCCCCAGCATTTT.